This TCR beta chain was observed in a study of tumor-infiltrating lymphocytes in localized non-small cell lung cancer. On the study more broadly: The cohort mixed smokers and never-smokers, several histologies, and some post-neoadjuvant-chemotherapy samples. Tumor tissue and non-adjacent uninvolved lung came from each patient. Overall study results and limits: T-cell fraction did not differ between immunotypes IM1 and IM2. No link was found between tumor T-cell fraction and recurrence-free survival.

With respect to this clone: Its cognate antigen is unknown.

This CDR3 has 17 residues. V lost 5 bases and J 0 bases, leaving 14 bases between the germline ends. The germline V gene has CDR1 LNHDA and CDR2 SQIVND (reference sequence). TCRdb keeps only in-frame clones here, not all; method: immunoSEQ multiplex PCR. The data contain 15,000 to 20,000 clones, approximately 70% of them singletons. Sequencing input: lung tumor tissue. This TCR was recovered from a human donor with non-small cell lung cancer. The rearrangement links TRBV19 to TRBJ1-6, with D possibly matching TRBD1 (5 bases). This CDR3 is CASSDRQRSSYNSPLHF. The CDR3 DNA sequence: TGTGCCAGTAGTGACCGACAGAGAAGCTCCTATAATTCACCCCTCCACTTT.